This record covers a single T cell receptor (beta chain). The specificity of this receptor is unknown. There are no base qualities to consult, and no much larger clone falls within one base. The data stem from a study of identical twins (dated by TCRdb to the mid-2010s). With respect to the entire study: TCR alpha and beta repertoires from monozygotic twins, unrelated adults of various ages and cord blood were deep-sequenced to test whether fetal clonotypes persist. To rule out contamination, replicate twin experiments were performed at different times with different library preparation protocols. Beyond this particular receptor, the publication reports: Zero-insertion analyses could be partly confounded by invariant T cells such as MAIT and iNKT, although diverse VJ usage argued against such confounding for most clonotypes. Out-of-frame TCR alpha sequences shared between twins showed an excess of low generation-probability sequences compared with coincidental sharing between unrelated individuals. The excess sharing between twins in beta out-of-frame sequences was weaker because fewer shared sequences reduced the signal-to-noise ratio. Fewer insertions were carried by abundant cord blood beta clonotypes; a weaker similar trend was observed in young adult naive repertoires, while no such trend was observed in memory repertoires. In monozygotic twins, out-of-frame TCR alpha sharing was systematically underestimated by recombination models, although the models agreed with sharing between unrelated individuals. Conclusions relied on cross-sectional statistical analysis, since the same donors could not be followed over many years.

Every donor in the study was a healthy Caucasian. Three pairs of female monozygotic twins, all aged 18 to 29 years, made up the twin cohort. The RNA used for TCR libraries was isolated from peripheral blood mononuclear cells. Library creation used 5' RACE. TCRdb records Illumina HiSeq 2000 as the sequencer. A universal primer binding site was added through template switching, and the final cDNA carried a unique molecular identifier so that TCR cDNA molecules could be counted accurately. Specific primers in the conserved constant-segment region were used to synthesize first-strand cDNA for TCR alpha and beta chains. To control for contamination, every cDNA library was double barcoded, receiving both a SMART-Mk sample barcode and Illumina barcodes. Two successive PCR steps introduced TruSeq adapter sequences along with Illumina sample barcodes. The TCR alpha and beta cDNA libraries were sequenced on the Illumina HiSeq platform using custom primers. The source study handled its data this way. MiGEC was used to process raw reads and extract unique molecular identifiers, and MiXCR was used to find CDR3 positions. For each individual, recombination models were inferred using an EM algorithm with the repgenHMM and IGoR tools. The tcR package in R was used for shared clonotype analysis, with sharing normalized by the product of cloneset sizes. To study raw recombination free of thymic and clonal selection effects, out-of-frame nonproductive sequences were analyzed. TCRdb reran the public reads through fastp at Q25 and MiXCR, keeping productive beta chains. Under each unique CDR3 protein, matching rows form one entry showing the most common genes and DNA. The V and J calls and clone size come from TCRdb's table, not from the authors' own analysis. This sample lists around 650,000 distinct CDR3 sequences; just over 7% were detected once. Approximately 1.5% of the sample is held by the ten biggest clonotypes.

Counted from cysteine to phenylalanine, this CDR3 has 15 amino acids. Only the CDR3 DNA is retained, 45 bases long and in frame from the first base. V is shortened by 6 bases, J by 4 bases, and the region joining them spans 16 bases. Per the germline V gene (reference sequence), LGHDT is the CDR1 and YNNKEL is the CDR2. The sample also formed part of further work on yellow fever vaccine responses in identical twins. The second study's authors report: The authors reported that the T cell response to vaccination in identical twins appeared partly convergent and partly personalized. Focusing on identical twins, the study followed the T cell clones that responded to the vaccine, and did so with precision.

The TCR sequence derives from a woman younger than 30 in good health. The V and J genes are TRBV3-1 and TRBJ1-5; the D gene is possibly TRBD1, with 5 bases matching. What was sequenced was PBMCs. CDR3 region: CASSPSGTENQPQHF. The sequenced DNA: TGTGCCAGCAGTCCTTCCGGGACCGAGAATCAGCCCCAGCATTTT.